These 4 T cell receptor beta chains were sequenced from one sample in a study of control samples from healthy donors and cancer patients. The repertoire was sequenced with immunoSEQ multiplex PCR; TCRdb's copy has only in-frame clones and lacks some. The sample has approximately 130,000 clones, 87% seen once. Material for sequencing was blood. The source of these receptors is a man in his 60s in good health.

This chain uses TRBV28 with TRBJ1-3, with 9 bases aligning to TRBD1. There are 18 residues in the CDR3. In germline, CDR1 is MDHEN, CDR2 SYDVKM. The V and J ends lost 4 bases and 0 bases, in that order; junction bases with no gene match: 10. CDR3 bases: TGTGCCAGCAGTTCAGGGACAGGGCGGGGGACCTCTGGAAACACCATATATTTT. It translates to CASSSGTGRGTSGNTIYF.

Here the CDR3 reads CASSIGDRSQPQHF. The CDR3 DNA is TGTGCCAGTAGTATAGGGGACCGGAGTCAGCCCCAGCATTTT. The chain links TRBV19 to TRBJ1-5; weak D call: TRBD1 (5 bases). CDR1 LNHDA and CDR2 SQIVND come from the germline V gene (reference sequence). Trimming took off 1 base at V and 6 bases at J, with 10 bases between the two ends. This CDR3 comprises 14 residues.

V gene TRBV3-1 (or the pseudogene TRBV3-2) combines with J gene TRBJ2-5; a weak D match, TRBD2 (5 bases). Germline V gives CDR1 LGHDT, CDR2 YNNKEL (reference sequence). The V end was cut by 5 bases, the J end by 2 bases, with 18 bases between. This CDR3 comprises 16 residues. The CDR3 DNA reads TGTGCCAGCAGCTACTCTGTCGGGGAAGGGCAAGAGACCCAGTACTTC. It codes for CASSYSVGEGQETQYF.

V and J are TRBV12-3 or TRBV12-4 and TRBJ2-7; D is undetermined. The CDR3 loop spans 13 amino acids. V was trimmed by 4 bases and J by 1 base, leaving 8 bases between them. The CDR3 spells CASSSRVSYEQYF. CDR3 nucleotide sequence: TGTGCCAGCAGTTCTAGGGTGTCCTACGAGCAGTACTTC.